This T cell receptor (beta chain) was captured in a study of T cells in localized non-small cell lung cancer. Notes on the study in general: A higher density of T cells in blood coincided with extended overall survival. Out of the top 100 tumor clones, a median approximately 61 were seen in adjacent lung. Measurement of T cell clonality placed uninvolved adjacent lung highest, above the level in tumor.

As for this clone: Its cognate antigen is unknown.

The CDR3 is made up of 17 amino acids. V lost 3 bases and J lost 2; bases outside the gene matches: 8. Germline-derived CDR1 and CDR2 are MDHEN and SYDVKM. Using immunoSEQ multiplex PCR, the repertoire was profiled, and TCRdb retains in-frame clones only, with some absent. The data show some 1,400 clones, with 20% to 25% seen just once and roughly 19% held by the top ten. This sequence was found in a woman aged 40-70 years with stage I squamous cell lung carcinoma. Specimen: normal lung tissue next to the tumor, collected before any cancer treatment. The rearrangement uses TRBV28 and TRBJ2-1; 9 bases match TRBD2. As DNA, the CDR3 is TGTGCCAGCAGTTTGGCGGCGGGGGGGGCGACCTACAATGAGCAGTTCTTC. Translating gives CASSLAAGGATYNEQFF. Full variable domain (missing parts from reference TRBV28 and TRBJ2-1): DVKVTQSSRYLVKRTGEKVFLECVQDMDHENMFWYRQDPGLGLRLIYFSYDVKMKEKGDIPEGYSVSREKKERFSLILESASTNQTSMYLCASSLAAGGATYNEQFFGPGTRLTVL.